Listed below are T cell receptor beta chains from one sample, sequenced in a study of blood T cells in healthy people across ages. TCRdb re-called the 5' RACE reads through MiXCR, storing one row per CDR3 protein. Among 1.2 million to 1.5 million distinct CDR3 sequences listed, approximately 40% were seen once. Sequencing was performed on blood. The receptor source for this set is a woman under 30 in good health. Each CDR3 is given with its conserved first and last residue. A D gene is named only where the DNA matches it firmly. Expanded clones are given a class, and other clones once, few, many or no size at all.

v_call	d_call	clone_size	j_call	cdr3_aa	cdr3_nt
TRBV11-2	TRBD2	few	TRBJ2-7	CASRPTGGLAGGSGYEQYF	TGTGCCAGCAGGCCAACCGGGGGACTAGCGGGAGGATCGGGTTACGAGCAGTACTTC
TRBV12-3/TRBV12-4	NA	NA	TRBJ1-3	CASNLGRSGTIYF	TGTGCCAGCAACTTAGGGCGTAGTGGGACCATATATTTT
TRBV20-1	NA	few	TRBJ1-2	CSARDPDAYGYTF	TGCAGTGCTAGAGATCCAGATGCCTATGGCTACACCTTC
TRBV9	TRBD2	NA	TRBJ2-5	CASSVSPSGGNQETQYF	TGTGCCAGCAGCGTCTCACCCTCGGGGGGAAACCAAGAGACCCAGTACTTC
TRBV12-3/TRBV12-4	NA	NA	TRBJ2-1	CASSPPNRDNYNEQFF	TGTGCCAGCAGCCCCCCAAACCGGGACAACTACAATGAGCAGTTCTTC
TRBV6-4	TRBD2	NA	TRBJ2-1	CASSDCSGRANNEQFF	TGTGCCAGCAGTGACTGCAGCGGGAGGGCCAACAATGAGCAGTTCTTC
TRBV5-4	TRBD1	NA	TRBJ2-2	CASSMGQGSGTGELFF	TGTGCCAGCAGCATGGGACAGGGATCGGGCACCGGGGAGCTGTTTTTT
TRBV28	NA	NA	TRBJ2-7	CASTPGENSYEQYF	TGTGCCAGCACTCCTGGCGAGAACTCCTACGAGCAGTACTTC
TRBV12-3/TRBV12-4	TRBD2	few	TRBJ2-1	CASTGTSGSYNEQFF	TGTGCCAGCACCGGGACTAGCGGCTCCTACAATGAGCAGTTCTTC
TRBV4-1	NA	NA	TRBJ2-7	CASSQDARESYEQYF	TGCGCCAGCAGCCAGGATGCAAGGGAGTCCTACGAGCAGTACTTC
TRBV7-2	TRBD1	NA	TRBJ2-1	CGIGQGLNNEQFF	TGTGGCATCGGACAGGGACTGAACAATGAGCAGTTCTTC
TRBV30	NA	NA	TRBJ2-3	CALLRTRRITDTQYF	TGTGCCTTATTACGTACGCGGAGAATCACAGATACGCAGTATTTT
TRBV7-2	NA	few	TRBJ1-2	CASSPRQSRRGYTF	TGTGCCAGCAGCCCCCGACAGTCCCGCCGGGGCTACACCTTC
TRBV2	TRBD1	NA	TRBJ2-7	CASRGQGSNEQYF	TGTGCCAGCAGAGGACAGGGGTCGAATGAGCAGTACTTC
TRBV4-1	TRBD1	few	TRBJ2-4	CASSLAGTEGAKNIQYF	TGCGCCAGCAGCCTTGCCGGGACAGAAGGAGCCAAAAACATTCAGTACTTC
TRBV2	NA	NA	TRBJ1-1	CTSSKMGGASEAFF	TGTACCAGCAGTAAAATGGGGGGCGCCTCTGAAGCTTTCTTT
TRBV5-4	NA	NA	TRBJ2-3	CASSLLTEPFTDTQYF	TGTGCCAGCAGCTTGTTAACAGAGCCTTTCACAGATACGCAGTATTTT
TRBV9	TRBD2	NA	TRBJ2-5	CASSFRLAAFGETQYF	TGTGCCAGCAGCTTTAGACTAGCAGCCTTTGGGGAGACCCAGTACTTC
TRBV20-1	NA	few	TRBJ1-2	CSARGGARGYTF	TGCAGTGCTAGAGGGGGGGCGCGGGGCTACACCTTC
TRBV18	NA	NA	TRBJ2-7	CASAPVGNEQYF	TGTGCCAGCGCACCAGTCGGGAACGAGCAGTACTTC
TRBV7-9	NA	few	TRBJ1-4	CASSLELASNEKLFF	TGTGCCAGCAGCTTAGAACTGGCATCTAATGAAAAACTGTTTTTT
TRBV12-3/TRBV12-4	NA	NA	TRBJ1-2	CASSPHRGNDGYTF	TGTGCCAGCAGTCCCCATCGAGGGAACGATGGCTACACCTTC
TRBV7-3	TRBD1	NA	TRBJ1-2	CASSLNPPPGQGAKVQYGYTF	TGTGCCAGCAGCTTAAACCCCCCCCCGGGACAGGGGGCGAAGGTTCAGTATGGCTACACCTTC
TRBV5-1	TRBD1	NA	TRBJ2-5	CASSLAGQQGDEQYF	TGCGCCAGCAGCTTGGCGGGACAGCAAGGGGATGAGCAGTACTTC
TRBV20-1	TRBD2	few	TRBJ2-3	CSAPLAGVADTQYF	TGCAGTGCTCCCTTAGCGGGAGTGGCAGATACGCAGTATTTT
TRBV11-2	NA	NA	TRBJ2-6	CASSFTSVAGANVLTF	TGTGCCAGCAGCTTTACGTCGGTCGCTGGGGCCAACGTCCTGACTTTC
TRBV6-6	NA	NA	TRBJ1-5	CASDLAGNQPQHF	TGTGCCAGCGATTTAGCGGGCAATCAGCCCCAGCATTTT
TRBV12-5	NA	NA	TRBJ1-5	CASGFSGRINQPQHF	TGTGCTAGTGGTTTTTCGGGTCGGATCAATCAGCCCCAGCATTTT
TRBV5-1	NA	NA	TRBJ2-2	CASSPLGGGDGELFF	TGCGCCAGCAGCCCCCTAGGGGGGGGTGACGGGGAGCTGTTTTTT
TRBV27	TRBD1	NA	TRBJ2-1	CASSLTTGPYNEQFF	TGTGCCAGCAGTTTAACGACAGGGCCTTACAATGAGCAGTTCTTC
TRBV4-1	NA	few	TRBJ2-1	CASSQEPPGPGGMDEQFF	TGCGCCAGCAGCCAAGAACCCCCCGGGCCTGGGGGGATGGATGAGCAGTTCTTC
TRBV12-3/TRBV12-4	NA	NA	TRBJ1-2	CASSPTPTQSYTF	TGTGCCAGCAGCCCAACACCTACACAGTCCTACACCTTC
TRBV6-6	NA	NA	TRBJ1-2	CATASSENYGYTF	TGTGCCACCGCCTCTTCCGAGAACTATGGCTACACCTTC
TRBV10-3	TRBD2	NA	TRBJ2-1	CAIRTSGGISETQFF	TGTGCCATTCGGACTAGCGGGGGCATATCAGAGACCCAGTTCTTC
TRBV28	TRBD2	NA	TRBJ2-1	CASSPRLAEQFF	TGTGCCAGCAGTCCCCGACTAGCAGAGCAGTTCTTC
TRBV7-2	NA	NA	TRBJ2-3	CASSLHRTDTQYF	TGTGCCAGCAGCTTACACCGCACAGATACGCAGTATTTT
TRBV6-1	NA	once	TRBJ1-3	CASSEATSSGNSIYF	TGTGCCAGCAGTGAAGCCACGAGCTCTGGAAACTCCATATATTTT
TRBV10-3	NA	NA	TRBJ2-5	CAISESGLAGETQYF	TGTGCCATCAGTGAGTCGGGGCTAGCAGGAGAGACCCAGTACTTC
TRBV20-1	TRBD2	NA	TRBJ2-7	CSARDLGTSSYEQYF	TGCAGTGCTAGAGATCTCGGGACTAGCTCCTACGAGCAGTACTTC
TRBV5-6	NA	NA	TRBJ1-2	CASSLDTGDGYTF	TGTGCCAGCAGCTTGGACACAGGCGATGGCTACACCTTC
TRBV9	NA	NA	TRBJ2-7	CASSVTTSMTYNEQYF	TGTGCCAGCAGCGTAACTACTAGTATGACCTACAATGAGCAGTACTTC
TRBV27	TRBD1	few	TRBJ2-7	CASSLSGTGGFYEQYF	TGTGCCAGCAGTCTCTCCGGGACAGGGGGGTTCTACGAGCAGTACTTC
TRBV29-1	NA	NA	TRBJ1-1	CSVEDPRGGQFRTGLTFF	TGCAGCGTTGAAGACCCAAGGGGGGGGCAGTTTAGAACGGGGTTAACTTTCTTT
TRBV20-1	NA	few	TRBJ2-5	CSASKAAGWEETQYF	TGCAGTGCTAGCAAGGCGGCGGGGTGGGAAGAGACCCAGTACTTC